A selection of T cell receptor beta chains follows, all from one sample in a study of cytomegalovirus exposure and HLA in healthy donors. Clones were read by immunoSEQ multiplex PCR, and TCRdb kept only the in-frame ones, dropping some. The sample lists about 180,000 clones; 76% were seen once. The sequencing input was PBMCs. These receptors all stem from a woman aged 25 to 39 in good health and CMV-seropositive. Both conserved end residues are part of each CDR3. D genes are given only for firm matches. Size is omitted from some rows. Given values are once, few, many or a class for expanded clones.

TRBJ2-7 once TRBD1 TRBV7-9 CASSSTDRDSYEQYF TGTGCCAGCAGCTCTACCGACAGGGACTCCTACGAGCAGTACTTC
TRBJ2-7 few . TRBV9 CASSGSSYEQYF TGTGCCAGCAGCGGTAGCTCCTACGAGCAGTACTTC
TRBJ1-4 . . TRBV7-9 CASSTPRGLIGATNEKLFF TGTGCCAGCAGCACCCCCCGGGGACTCATTGGAGCAACTAATGAAAAACTGTTTTTT
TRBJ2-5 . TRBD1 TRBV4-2 CASSPSGGGTGSETQYF TGTGCCAGCAGCCCGAGCGGAGGCGGGACAGGGAGCGAGACCCAGTACTTC
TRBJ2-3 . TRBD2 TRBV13 CASSLGGLAGTDTQYF TGTGCCAGCAGCTTAGGCGGACTAGCGGGCACAGATACGCAGTATTTT
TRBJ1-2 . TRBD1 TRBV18 CASSLGQGADGYTF TGTGCCAGCTCACTGGGACAGGGGGCGGATGGCTACACCTTC
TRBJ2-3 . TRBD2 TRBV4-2 CASNQPRASGETDTQYF TGTGCCAGCAACCAACCACGGGCTAGCGGGGAGACAGATACGCAGTATTTT
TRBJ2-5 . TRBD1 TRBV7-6 CASSLVGTGGQETQYF TGTGCCAGCAGCTTAGTCGGGACAGGGGGCCAAGAGACCCAGTACTTC
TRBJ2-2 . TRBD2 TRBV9 CASSVRAGASNTGELFF TGTGCCAGCAGCGTACGAGCGGGGGCCTCGAACACCGGGGAGCTGTTTTTT
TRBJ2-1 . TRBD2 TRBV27 CASSLSGEGSYNEQFF TGTGCCAGCAGTTTAAGCGGGGAGGGGTCCTACAATGAGCAGTTCTTC
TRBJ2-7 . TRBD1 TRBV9 CASSVGDRGGGEQYF TGTGCCAGCAGCGTAGGAGACAGGGGTGGGGGTGAGCAGTACTTC
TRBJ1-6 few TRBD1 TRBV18 CASAEDRANSPLHF TGTGCCAGCGCCGAGGACAGGGCCAATTCACCCCTCCACTTT
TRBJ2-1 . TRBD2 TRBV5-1 CASSLSTSGGPLDEQFF TGCGCCAGCAGCTTGTCGACTAGCGGGGGCCCCCTCGATGAGCAGTTCTTC
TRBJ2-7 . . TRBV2 CASSEVGRVTPYEQYF TGTGCCAGCAGTGAAGTGGGCAGGGTGACCCCCTACGAGCAGTACTTC
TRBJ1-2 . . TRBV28 CETAPYTF TGTGAAACAGCCCCCTACACCTTC
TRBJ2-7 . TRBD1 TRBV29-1 CSVEKGTGSYEQYF TGCAGCGTTGAAAAGGGGACAGGAAGCTACGAGCAGTACTTC
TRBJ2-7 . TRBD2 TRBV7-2 CASSVGGGASQYF TGTGCCAGCAGCGTAGGCGGGGGGGCCTCGCAGTACTTC
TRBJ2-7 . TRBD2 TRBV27 CASSLRGGTYEQYF TGTGCCAGCAGTTTACGGGGGGGAACCTACGAGCAGTACTTC
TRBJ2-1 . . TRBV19 CASSIGPSSYNEQFF TGTGCCAGTAGTATCGGTCCGAGCTCCTACAATGAGCAGTTCTTC
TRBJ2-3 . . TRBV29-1 CSVEDRLATDTQYF TGCAGCGTTGAAGATCGCCTAGCAACAGATACGCAGTATTTT
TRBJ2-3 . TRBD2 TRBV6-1 CASSEWDGGATDTQYF TGTGCCAGCAGTGAATGGGACGGGGGGGCGACAGATACGCAGTATTTT
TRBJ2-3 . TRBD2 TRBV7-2 CASSFTGGIDTQYF TGTGCCAGCAGCTTTACGGGGGGGATAGATACGCAGTATTTT
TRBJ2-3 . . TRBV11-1 CASSHRLTTDTQYF TGTGCCAGCAGCCACCGACTGACCACAGATACGCAGTATTTT
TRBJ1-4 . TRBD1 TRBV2 CASTLGQLNEKLFF TGTGCCAGCACTCTGGGACAGCTTAATGAAAAACTGTTTTTT
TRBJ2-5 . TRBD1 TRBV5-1 CASSLSRGQETQYF TGCGCCAGCAGCTTAAGCAGGGGGCAAGAGACCCAGTACTTC
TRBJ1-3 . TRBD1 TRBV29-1 CSAGQGAGNTIYF TGCAGCGCTGGACAGGGTGCTGGAAACACCATATATTTT
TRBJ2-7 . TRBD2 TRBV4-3 CASSQETSGGPSSYEQYF TGCGCCAGCAGCCAAGAGACTAGCGGGGGACCCAGCTCCTACGAGCAGTACTTC